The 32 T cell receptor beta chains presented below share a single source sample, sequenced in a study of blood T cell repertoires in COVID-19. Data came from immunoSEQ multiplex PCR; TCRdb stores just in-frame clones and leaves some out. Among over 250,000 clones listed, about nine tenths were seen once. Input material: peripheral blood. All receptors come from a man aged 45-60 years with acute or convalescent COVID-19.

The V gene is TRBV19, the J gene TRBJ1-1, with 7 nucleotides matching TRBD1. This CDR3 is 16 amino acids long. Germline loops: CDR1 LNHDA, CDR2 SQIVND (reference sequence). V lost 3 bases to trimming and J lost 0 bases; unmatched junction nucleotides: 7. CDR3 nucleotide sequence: TGTGCCAGTAGTATGAGAACAGGGGCAATGAACACTGAAGCTTTCTTT. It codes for CASSMRTGAMNTEAFF.

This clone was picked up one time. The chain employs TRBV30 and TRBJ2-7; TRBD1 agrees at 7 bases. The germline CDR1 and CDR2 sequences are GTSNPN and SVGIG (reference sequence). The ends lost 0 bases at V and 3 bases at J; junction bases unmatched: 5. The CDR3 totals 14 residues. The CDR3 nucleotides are TGTGCCTGGAGTGTAAAGGGGGCCCTCTACGAGCAGTACTTC. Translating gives CAWSVKGALYEQYF.

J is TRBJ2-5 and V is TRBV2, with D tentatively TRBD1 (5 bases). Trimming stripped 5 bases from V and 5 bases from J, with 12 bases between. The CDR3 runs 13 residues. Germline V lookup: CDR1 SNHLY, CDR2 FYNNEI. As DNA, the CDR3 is TGTGCCAGCAGTCGGACATTGACGGAGACCCAGTACTTC. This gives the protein CASSRTLTETQYF.

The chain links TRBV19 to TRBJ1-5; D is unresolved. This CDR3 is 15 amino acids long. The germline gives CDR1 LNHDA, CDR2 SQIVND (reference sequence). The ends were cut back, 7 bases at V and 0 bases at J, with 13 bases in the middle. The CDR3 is CASIRAADSNQPQHF. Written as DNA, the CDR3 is TGTGCCAGTATTAGGGCAGCGGATAGCAATCAGCCCCAGCATTTT.

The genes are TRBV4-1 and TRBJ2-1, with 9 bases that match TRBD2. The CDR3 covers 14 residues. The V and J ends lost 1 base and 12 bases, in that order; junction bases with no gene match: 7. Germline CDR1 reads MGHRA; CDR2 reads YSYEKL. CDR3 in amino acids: CASSQVGASGMQFF. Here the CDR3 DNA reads TGCGCCAGCAGCCAAGTAGGGGCTAGCGGGATGCAGTTCTTC.

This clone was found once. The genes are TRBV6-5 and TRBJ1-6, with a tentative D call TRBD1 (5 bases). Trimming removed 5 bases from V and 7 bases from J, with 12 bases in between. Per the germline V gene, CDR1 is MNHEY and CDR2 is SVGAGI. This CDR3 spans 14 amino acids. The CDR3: CASSQGRGNSPLHF. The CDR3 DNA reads TGTGCCAGCAGTCAGGGACGGGGGAATTCACCCCTCCACTTT.

The CDR3 sequence is CASSRWDSPYGDTQYF. The CDR3 DNA reads as TGTGCCAGCAGCCGATGGGACTCCCCCTACGGGGATACGCAGTATTTT. The chain joins TRBV5-4 to TRBJ2-3; a weak D match, TRBD2 (6 bases). The V end was cut by 4 bases, the J end by 6 bases, with 21 bases between. Germline values: CDR1 SGHNT, CDR2 YYREEE (reference sequence). CDR3 length: 16 residues.

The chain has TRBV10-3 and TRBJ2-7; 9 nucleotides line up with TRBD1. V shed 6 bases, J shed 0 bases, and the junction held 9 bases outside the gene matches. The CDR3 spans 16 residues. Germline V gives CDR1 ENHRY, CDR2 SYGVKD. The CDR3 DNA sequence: TGTGCCATCAGCCGGAGCGGGACAGGGAACTCCTACGAGCAGTACTTC. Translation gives CAISRSGTGNSYEQYF.

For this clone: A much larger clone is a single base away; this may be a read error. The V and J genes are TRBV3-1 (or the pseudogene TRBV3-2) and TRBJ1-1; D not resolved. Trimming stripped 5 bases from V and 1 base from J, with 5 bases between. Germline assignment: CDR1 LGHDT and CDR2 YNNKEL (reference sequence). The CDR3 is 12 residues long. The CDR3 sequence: CASSVWNTEAFF. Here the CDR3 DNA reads TGTGCCAGCAGCGTCTGGAACACTGAAGCTTTCTTT.

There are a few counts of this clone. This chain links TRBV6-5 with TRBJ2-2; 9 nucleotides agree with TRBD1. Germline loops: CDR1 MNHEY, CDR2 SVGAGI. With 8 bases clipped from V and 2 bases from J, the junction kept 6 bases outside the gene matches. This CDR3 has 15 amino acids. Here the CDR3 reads CASLLGQGNTGELFF. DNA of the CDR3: TGTGCCAGCCTCTTGGGACAGGGAAACACCGGGGAGCTGTTTTTT.

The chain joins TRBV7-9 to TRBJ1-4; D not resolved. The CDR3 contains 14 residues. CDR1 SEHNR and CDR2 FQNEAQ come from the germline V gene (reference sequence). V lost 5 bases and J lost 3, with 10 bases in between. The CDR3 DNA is TGTGCCAGCAGCCAAGAATTAGCTAATGAAAAACTGTTTTTT. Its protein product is CASSQELANEKLFF.

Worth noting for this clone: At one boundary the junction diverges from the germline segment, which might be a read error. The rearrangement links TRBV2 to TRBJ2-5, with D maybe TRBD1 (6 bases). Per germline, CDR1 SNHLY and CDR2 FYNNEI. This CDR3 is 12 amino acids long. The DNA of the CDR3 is TGTGCCAGCAGTTCGGACAGCCGCTCTCCTCACTTC. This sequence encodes CASSSDSRSPHF.

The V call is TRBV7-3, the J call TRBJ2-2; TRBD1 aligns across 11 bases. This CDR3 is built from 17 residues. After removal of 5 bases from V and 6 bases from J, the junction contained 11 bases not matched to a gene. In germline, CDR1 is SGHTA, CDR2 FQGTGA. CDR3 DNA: TGTGCCAGCAGCAAGGACAGGGGGCGTGGAAGCGCCGGGGAGCTGTTTTTT. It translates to CASSKDRGRGSAGELFF.

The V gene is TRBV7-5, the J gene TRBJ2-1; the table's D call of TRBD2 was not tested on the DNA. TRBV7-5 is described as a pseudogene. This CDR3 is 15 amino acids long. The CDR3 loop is CARTRRGSSYNEQFF. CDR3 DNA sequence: TGTGCCAGAACGAGGCGGGGGAGCTCCTACAATGAGCAGTTCTTC.

CDR3 amino acids: CASSQCIERSNYGYTF. For the CDR3, the DNA is TGCGCCAGCAGTCAGTGTATAGAGCGGTCAAACTATGGCTACACCTTC. This rearrangement joins TRBV23-1 to TRBJ1-2; no clear D gene. TRBV23-1 is sorted into the ORF group, with uncertain function. The CDR3 covers 16 residues. V was cut by 3 bases and J by 2 bases, with 16 bases left in between.

CDR3 nucleotides: TGTGCCAGCAGCTTTAGGCTGGAGCAGCCCCAGCATTTT. Its translation: CASSFRLEQPQHF. This chain links TRBV5-5 with TRBJ1-5; no firm D call. This CDR3 is built from 13 residues. V lost 2 bases to trimming and J lost 7 bases, with 10 bases between them. Germline V gene data show CDR1 as SGHKS and CDR2 as YYEKEE (reference sequence).

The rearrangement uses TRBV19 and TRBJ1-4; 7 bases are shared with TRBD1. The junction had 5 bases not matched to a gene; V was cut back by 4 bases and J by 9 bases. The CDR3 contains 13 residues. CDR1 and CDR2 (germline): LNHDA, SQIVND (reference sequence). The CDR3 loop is CASSRRGQQKLFF. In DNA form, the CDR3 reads TGTGCCAGTAGTAGACGGGGACAGCAAAAACTGTTTTTT.

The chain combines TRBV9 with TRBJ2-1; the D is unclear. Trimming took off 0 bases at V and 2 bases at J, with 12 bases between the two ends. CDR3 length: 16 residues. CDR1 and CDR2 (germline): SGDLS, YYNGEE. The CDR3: CASSVGFGDTYNEQFF. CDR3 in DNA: TGTGCCAGCAGCGTAGGGTTTGGCGACACCTACAATGAGCAGTTCTTC.

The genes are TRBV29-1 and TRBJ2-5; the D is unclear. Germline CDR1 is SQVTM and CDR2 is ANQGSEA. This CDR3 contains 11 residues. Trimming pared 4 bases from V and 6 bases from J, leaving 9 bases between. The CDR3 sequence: CSVVSLKTQYF. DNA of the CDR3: TGCAGCGTTGTAAGCTTAAAGACCCAGTACTTC.

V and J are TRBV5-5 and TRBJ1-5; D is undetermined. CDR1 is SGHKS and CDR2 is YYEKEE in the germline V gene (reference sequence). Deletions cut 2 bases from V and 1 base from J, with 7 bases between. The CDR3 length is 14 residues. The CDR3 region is CASSFFGSNQPQHF. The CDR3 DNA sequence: TGTGCCAGCAGCTTCTTCGGGAGCAATCAGCCCCAGCATTTT.

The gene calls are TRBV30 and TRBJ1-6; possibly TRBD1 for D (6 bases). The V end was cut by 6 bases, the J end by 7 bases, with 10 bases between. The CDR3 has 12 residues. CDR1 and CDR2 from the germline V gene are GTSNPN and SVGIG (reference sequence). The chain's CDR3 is CACDQGNSPLHF. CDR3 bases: TGTGCCTGTGACCAGGGGAATTCACCCCTCCACTTT.

The CDR3 reads CASGVLRGGGYTF. The CDR3 coding sequence is TGTGCTAGTGGAGTACTGCGGGGTGGAGGCTACACCTTC. V gene TRBV12-5 combines with J gene TRBJ1-2; D call uncertain. The V gene lost 6 bases and the J gene lost 8 bases, with 16 bases spanning the gap. There are 13 residues in the CDR3. Germline V gives CDR1 LGHNT, CDR2 FRNRAP.

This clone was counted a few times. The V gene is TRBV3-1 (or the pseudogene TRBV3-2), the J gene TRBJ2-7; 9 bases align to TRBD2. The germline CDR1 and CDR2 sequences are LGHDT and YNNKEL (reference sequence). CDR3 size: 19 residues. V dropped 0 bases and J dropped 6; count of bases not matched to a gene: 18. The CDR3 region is CASSQDGWASGTTVGEQYF. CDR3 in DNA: TGTGCCAGCAGCCAAGATGGGTGGGCTAGCGGGACAACGGTCGGCGAGCAGTACTTC.

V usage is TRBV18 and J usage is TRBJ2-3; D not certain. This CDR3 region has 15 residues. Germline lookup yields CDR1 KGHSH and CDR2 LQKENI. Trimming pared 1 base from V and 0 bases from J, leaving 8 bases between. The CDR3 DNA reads TGTGCCAGCTCACCACAGCTAGGTAGCACAGATACGCAGTATTTT. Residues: CASSPQLGSTDTQYF.

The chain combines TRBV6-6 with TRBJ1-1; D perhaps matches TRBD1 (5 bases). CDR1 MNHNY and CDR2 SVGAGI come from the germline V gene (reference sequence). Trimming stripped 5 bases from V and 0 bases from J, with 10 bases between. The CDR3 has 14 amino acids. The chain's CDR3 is CASSGGALNTEAFF. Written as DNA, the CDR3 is TGTGCCAGCAGTGGTGGGGCCCTGAACACTGAAGCTTTCTTT.

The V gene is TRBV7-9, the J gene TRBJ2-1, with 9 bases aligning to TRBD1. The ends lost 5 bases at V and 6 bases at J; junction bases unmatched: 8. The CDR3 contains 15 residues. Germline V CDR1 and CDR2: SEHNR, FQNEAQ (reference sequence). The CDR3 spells CASSQTGTGSNEQFF. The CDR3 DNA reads TGTGCCAGCAGCCAGACCGGGACAGGGAGCAATGAGCAGTTCTTC.

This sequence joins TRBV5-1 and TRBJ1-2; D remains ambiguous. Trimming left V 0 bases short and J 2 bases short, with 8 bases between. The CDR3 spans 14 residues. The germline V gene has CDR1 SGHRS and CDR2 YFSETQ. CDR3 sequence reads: CASSLAQMNYGYTF. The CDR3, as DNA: TGCGCCAGCAGCTTGGCCCAGATGAACTATGGCTACACCTTC.

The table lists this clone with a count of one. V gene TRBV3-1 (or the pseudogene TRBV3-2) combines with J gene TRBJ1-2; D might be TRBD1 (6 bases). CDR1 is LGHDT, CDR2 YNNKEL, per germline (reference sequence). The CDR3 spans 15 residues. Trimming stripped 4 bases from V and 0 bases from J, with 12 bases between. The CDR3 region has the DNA TGTGCCAGCAGCCTGCGGACAGCATCTAACTATGGCTACACCTTC. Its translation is CASSLRTASNYGYTF.

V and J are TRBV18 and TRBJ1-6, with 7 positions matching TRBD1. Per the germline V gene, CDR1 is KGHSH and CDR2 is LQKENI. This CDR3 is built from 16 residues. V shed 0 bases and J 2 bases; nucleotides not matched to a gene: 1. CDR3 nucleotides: TGTGCCAGCTCACCACCAGGGACAGCCTATAATTCACCCCTCCACTTT. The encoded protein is CASSPPGTAYNSPLHF.

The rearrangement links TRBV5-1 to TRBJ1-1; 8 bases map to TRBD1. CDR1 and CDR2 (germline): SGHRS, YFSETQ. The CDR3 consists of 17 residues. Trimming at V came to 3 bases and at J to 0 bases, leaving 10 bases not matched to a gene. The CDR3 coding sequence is TGCGCCAGCAGCTCGTTTCCCAGGGGGCCCATGAACACTGAAGCTTTCTTT. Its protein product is CASSSFPRGPMNTEAFF.

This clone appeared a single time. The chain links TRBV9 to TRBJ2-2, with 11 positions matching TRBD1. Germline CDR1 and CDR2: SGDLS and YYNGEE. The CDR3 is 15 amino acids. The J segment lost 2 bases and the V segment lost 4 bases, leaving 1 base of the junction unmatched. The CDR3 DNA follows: TGTGCCAGCAGCTGGACAGGGGGCAACACCGGGGAGCTGTTTTTT. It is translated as CASSWTGGNTGELFF.

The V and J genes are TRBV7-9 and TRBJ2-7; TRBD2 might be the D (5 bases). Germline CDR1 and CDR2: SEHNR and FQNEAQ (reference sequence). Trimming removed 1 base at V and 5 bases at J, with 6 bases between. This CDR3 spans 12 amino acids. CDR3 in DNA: TGTGCCAGCAGCTTAGTCGGGAACGAGCAGTACTTC. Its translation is CASSLVGNEQYF.